This T cell receptor (beta chain) appears in the sequencing data of a study of blood T cell repertoires in COVID-19. About the research overall: Sources were T cells, B-cell-depleted T cells, or PBMCs; the material itself was cDNA or gDNA.

Original processing methods: Amplification from reference gene primers served as the basis for estimated nucleated cell counts. Data came from immunoSEQ multiplex PCR; TCRdb stores just in-frame clones and leaves some out. V and J calls plus clone size are reproduced from that table; the DNA served to infer D and trimming. The sample has some 110,000 clones; over 80% are singletons. This CDR3 region has 15 residues. CDR1 is LGHDT and CDR2 is YNNKEL in the germline V gene (reference sequence). V gave up 6 bases and J gave up 2 bases; unmatched junction bases: 6. The chain uses TRBV3-1 (or the pseudogene TRBV3-2) and TRBJ2-5; the match to TRBD2 covers 10 bases. This clonotype was sampled from a middle-aged man with acute or convalescent COVID-19. Sequenced material: peripheral blood. The CDR3 sequence: CASSPRLAGQETQYF. The CDR3 region has the DNA TGTGCCAGCAGTCCCAGACTAGCGGGTCAAGAGACCCAGTACTTC.